Each of the 10 T cell receptor beta chains below was sequenced from the same sample in a study of cytomegalovirus exposure and HLA in healthy donors. PCR amplification relied on 60 Vbeta primers (plus 13 Jbeta primers). Assay: immunoSEQ multiplex PCR; the TCRdb copy retains only in-frame clones and omits some. The top ten hold approximately 2.2% of the sample, which has 110,000 or so clones, 81% seen once. Sequences were obtained from PBMCs. All receptors come from a woman aged 40 to 50 in good health and CMV-seronegative.

The chain's CDR3 is CASSIATGGFTEAFF. Written as DNA, the CDR3 is TGTGCCAGTAGTATAGCGACAGGGGGATTTACTGAAGCTTTCTTT. This sequence joins TRBV19 and TRBJ1-1; 9 bases map to TRBD1. The length of the CDR3 is 15 residues. The germline CDR1 and CDR2 sequences are LNHDA and SQIVND (reference sequence). The V segment lost 1 base and the J segment 5 bases; nucleotides outside the gene matches: 5.

The genes are TRBV9 and TRBJ2-1; TRBD2 matches 10 bases. CDR1 is SGDLS and CDR2 is YYNGEE in the germline V gene. The junction had 6 bases not matched to a gene; V was cut back by 3 bases and J by 9 bases. The CDR3 consists of 14 residues. CDR3 in amino acids: CASSGLAGETEQFF. DNA of the CDR3: TGTGCCAGCAGCGGTCTAGCGGGAGAGACTGAGCAGTTCTTC.

The chain combines TRBV7-2 with TRBJ2-7; TRBD1 aligns across 8 bases. Trimming at V came to 3 bases and at J to 0 bases, leaving 1 base not matched to a gene. The CDR3 sequence is 14 residues long. In germline, CDR1 is SGHTA, CDR2 FQGNSA. Written as DNA, the CDR3 is TGTGCCAGCAGCTTTGACAGGGGCTCCTACGAGCAGTACTTC. It translates to CASSFDRGSYEQYF.

The chain recombines TRBV9 with TRBJ2-1; TRBD2 matches at 12 bases. Germline V lookup: CDR1 SGDLS, CDR2 YYNGEE. J was trimmed by 1 base and V by 4 bases; bases with no gene match: 3. CDR3 length: 16 amino acids. The CDR3: CASSRTSGVSYNEQFF. The CDR3 region has the DNA TGTGCCAGCAGCCGGACTAGCGGGGTGTCCTACAATGAGCAGTTCTTC.

V usage is TRBV6-5 and J usage is TRBJ1-4; possible D gene TRBD1, 6 bases. This CDR3 is built from 15 residues. Per germline, CDR1 MNHEY and CDR2 SVGAGI. Between the trimmed V and J ends, which lost 5 bases and 8 bases, there was a span of 18 bases. The CDR3 nucleotides are TGTGCCAGCAGTCCGGGCGGGGGGGCCGGGGAAAAACTGTTTTTT. The encoded protein is CASSPGGGAGEKLFF.

This rearrangement joins TRBV2 to TRBJ2-2; tentative D call: TRBD2 (6 bases). This CDR3 is 12 amino acids long. Germline loops: CDR1 SNHLY, CDR2 FYNNEI. Trimming shortened V by 6 bases and J by 5 bases, and 7 bases separated the two germline ends. The CDR3 DNA reads TGTGCCAGCAGGGGGGGTACCGGGGAGCTGTTTTTT. Encoded protein: CASRGGTGELFF.

This clone was recorded a few times. The J gene is TRBJ2-3, the V gene TRBV4-2; the match to TRBD2 covers 10 bases. Germline CDR1 reads LGHNA; CDR2 reads YNFKEQ. This CDR3 has 18 amino acids. V gave up 2 bases and J gave up 0 bases; unmatched junction bases: 8. As DNA, the CDR3 is TGTGCCAGCAGCCAAAGTGGAGCGGGAGGGATCAGCACAGATACGCAGTATTTT. Translated, it gives CASSQSGAGGISTDTQYF.

This chain uses TRBV2 with TRBJ1-4, with D possibly matching TRBD1 (5 bases). The CDR3 is 13 amino acids. Germline V CDR1 and CDR2: SNHLY, FYNNEI. V was trimmed by 8 bases and J by 8 bases, leaving 15 bases between them. The CDR3 region has the DNA TGTGCCAGCTCCGCAGGGAGGGTCGAAAAACTGTTTTTT. This gives the protein CASSAGRVEKLFF.

This chain connects TRBV7-3 to TRBJ2-1; 8 bases map to TRBD2. V shed 5 bases, J shed 1 base, and the junction held 7 bases outside the gene matches. CDR3 size: 16 residues. The germline V gene has CDR1 SGHTA and CDR2 FQGTGA. CDR3 loop: CASSRKRESSYNEQFF. The DNA for the CDR3 is TGTGCCAGCAGCAGAAAGCGGGAGTCGTCCTACAATGAGCAGTTCTTC.

This sequence joins TRBV10-2 and TRBJ2-1; 12 bases map to TRBD2. With 0 bases clipped from V and 8 bases from J, the junction kept 8 bases outside the gene matches. In germline, CDR1 is WSHSY, CDR2 SAAADI. This CDR3 contains 17 residues. CDR3 amino acids: CASSESLAGGPSDEQFF. CDR3 DNA: TGCGCCAGCAGTGAGTCACTAGCGGGGGGCCCGAGCGATGAGCAGTTCTTC.